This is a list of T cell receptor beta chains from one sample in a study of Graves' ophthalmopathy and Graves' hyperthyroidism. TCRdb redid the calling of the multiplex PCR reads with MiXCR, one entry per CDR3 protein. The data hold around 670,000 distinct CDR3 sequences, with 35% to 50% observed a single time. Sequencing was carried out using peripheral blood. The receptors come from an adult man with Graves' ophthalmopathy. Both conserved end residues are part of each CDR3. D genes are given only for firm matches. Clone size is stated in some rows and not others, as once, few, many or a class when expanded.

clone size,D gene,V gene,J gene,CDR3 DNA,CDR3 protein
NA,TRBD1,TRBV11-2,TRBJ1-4,TGTGCCAGCAGCTCGAGAGCCCTCCCCCCGGGACAGGGAAGTGAAAAACTGTTTTTT,CASSSRALPPGQGSEKLFF
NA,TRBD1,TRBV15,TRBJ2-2,TGTGCCACCAGCAGCCGCAACCCCGGGACAGGGGCAGACGGGGAGCTGTTTTTT,CATSSRNPGTGADGELFF
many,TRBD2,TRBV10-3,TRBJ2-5,TGTGCCATCAGTCCGGGGGGACAAGAGACCCAGTACTTC,CAISPGGQETQYF
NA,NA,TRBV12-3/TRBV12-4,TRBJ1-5,TGTGCCAGCAGGGCCGGGACTATACACAATCAGCCCCAGCATTTT,CASRAGTIHNQPQHF
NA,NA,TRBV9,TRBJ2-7,TGTGCCAGCAGCGTAGAAGGGCTTTTGGACGAGCAGTACTTC,CASSVEGLLDEQYF
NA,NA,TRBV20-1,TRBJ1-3,TGCAGTGCTAGGCAAGACACCGGAAACACCATATATTTT,CSARQDTGNTIYF
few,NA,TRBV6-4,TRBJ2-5,TGTGCCAGCAGTGACACGACACCCCATGACAGCGCCACGTACCAAGAGACCCAGTACTTC,CASSDTTPHDSATYQETQYF
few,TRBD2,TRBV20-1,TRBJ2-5,TGCAGTGCTACTGGACTAGCGGCCGAGACCCAGTACTTC,CSATGLAAETQYF
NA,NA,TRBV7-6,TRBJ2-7,TGTGCCAGCAGCTTAGAGGGTAGCGCGTCCCCCGAGCAGTACTTC,CASSLEGSASPEQYF
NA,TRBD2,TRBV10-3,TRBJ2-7,TGTGCCAGCAGTCCTAGCGGGATCCACGAGCAGTACTTC,CASSPSGIHEQYF
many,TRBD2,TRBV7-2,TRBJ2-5,TGTGCCAGCAGCTCCGGACTAGCGGGAGACGAGACCCAGTACTTC,CASSSGLAGDETQYF
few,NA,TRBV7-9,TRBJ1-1,TGTGCCAGCAGGTCGGGGCAGGGACCCAACACTGAAGCTTTCTTT,CASRSGQGPNTEAFF
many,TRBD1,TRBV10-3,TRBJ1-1,TGTGCCAGCAGTTACGGGACAGCGAACACTGAAGCTTTCTTT,CASSYGTANTEAFF
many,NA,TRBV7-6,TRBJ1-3,TGTGCCAGCACCCAAGGGAGGGCTGGAAACACCATATATTTT,CASTQGRAGNTIYF
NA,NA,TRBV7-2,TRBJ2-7,TGTGCCAGCAGCTTCTCGGCGGCGTCTCACGAGCAGTACTTC,CASSFSAASHEQYF
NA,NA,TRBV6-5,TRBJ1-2,TGTGCCAGCTTTAGGGGCTTGTATGGCTACACCTTC,CASFRGLYGYTF
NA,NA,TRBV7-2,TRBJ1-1,TGTGCCAGCAGTCTAGGCCGGGGGCTCGACACTGAAGCTTTCTTT,CASSLGRGLDTEAFF
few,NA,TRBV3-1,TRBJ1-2,TGTGCCAGCAGCCCAGGGGAATGGGTCGGCTACACCTTC,CASSPGEWVGYTF
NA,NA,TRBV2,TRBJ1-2,TGTGCCAGCAGTGAACGGCAGGGTTATAACTATGGCTACACCTTC,CASSERQGYNYGYTF
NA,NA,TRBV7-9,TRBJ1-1,TGTGCCAGCACTGGACGGGGAGGCCAAGCTTTCTTT,CASTGRGGQAFF
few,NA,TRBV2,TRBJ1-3,TGTGCCAGCAGTATTTCAGGCGTGGAAACTGGAAACACCATATATTTT,CASSISGVETGNTIYF
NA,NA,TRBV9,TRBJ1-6,TGTGCCAGCAGTTCGACCCCACAGGGAGATAATTCACCCCTCCACTTT,CASSSTPQGDNSPLHF
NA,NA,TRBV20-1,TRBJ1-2,TGCAGTGCCGCCGGACAAGCCCCTAACTATGGCTACACCTTC,CSAAGQAPNYGYTF
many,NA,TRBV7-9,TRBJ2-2,TGTGCCAGCAGCCCCAAGTGGCAGACAAACACCGGGGAGCTGTTTTTT,CASSPKWQTNTGELFF
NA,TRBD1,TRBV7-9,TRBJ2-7,TGTGCCAGCAGCTTAGCCCGATGGGGACAGGCCACGGAGCAGTACTTC,CASSLARWGQATEQYF
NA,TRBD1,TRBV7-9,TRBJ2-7,TGTGCCAGCAGTCACGGGACAGGGGGCCCCTACGAGCAGTACTTC,CASSHGTGGPYEQYF
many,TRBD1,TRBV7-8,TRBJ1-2,TGTGCCAGCAGCTTAGCCGGGACAGGGGATAACTATGGCTACACCTTC,CASSLAGTGDNYGYTF
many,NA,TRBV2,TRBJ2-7,TGTGCCAGCAAAGGCGGACTGGGAGAGCAGTACTTC,CASKGGLGEQYF
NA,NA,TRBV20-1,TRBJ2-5,TGCAGTGCTAGAGCTTCCGGGACACTCCCCGAGACCCAGTACTTC,CSARASGTLPETQYF
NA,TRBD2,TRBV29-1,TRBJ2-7,TGCAGCGTTGAACCGACCGGGGGGAGGAACGAGCAGTACTTC,CSVEPTGGRNEQYF
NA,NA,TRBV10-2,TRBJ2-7,TGCGCCAGCAGCAGGGCCGGGACCAAGAATGACTACGAGCAGTACTTC,CASSRAGTKNDYEQYF
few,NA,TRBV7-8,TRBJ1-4,TGTGCCAGCAGCCCGGACTGGACAACTAATGAAAAACTGTTTTTT,CASSPDWTTNEKLFF
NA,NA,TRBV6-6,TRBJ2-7,TGTGCCAGCAGCGGTGTTCTCTACGAGCAGTACTTC,CASSGVLYEQYF
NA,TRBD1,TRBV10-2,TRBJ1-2,TGCGCCAGCAGTGTATGGGGACAGGGGGCGGTGAACTATGGCTACACCTTC,CASSVWGQGAVNYGYTF
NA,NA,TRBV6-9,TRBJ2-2,TGTGCCAGCAGTGAAACAGTCAGATTGGCCGGGGAGCTGTTTTTT,CASSETVRLAGELFF
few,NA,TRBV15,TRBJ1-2,TGTGCCACCAGCAGAGGGACAGCCCAACGGGACTACACCTTC,CATSRGTAQRDYTF
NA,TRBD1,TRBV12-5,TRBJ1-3,TGTGCTAGTGGCGCGGGACAGGATGGAAACACCATATATTTT,CASGAGQDGNTIYF
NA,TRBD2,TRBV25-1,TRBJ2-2,TGTGCCAGCAGTGATGTACTAGCGGGAGTCGGGGAGCTGTTTTTT,CASSDVLAGVGELFF
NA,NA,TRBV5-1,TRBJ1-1,TGCGCCAGCAGCTTGGTTATGGTCGACATTGAAGCTTTCTTT,CASSLVMVDIEAFF
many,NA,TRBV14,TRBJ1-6,TGTGCCAGCAGCCAAGATCGTTTCAATTCACCCCTCCACTTT,CASSQDRFNSPLHF
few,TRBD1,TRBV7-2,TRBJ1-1,TGTGCCAGCAGCCCTCGACAGGGGGCGGTAAAGGACACTGAAGCTTTCTTT,CASSPRQGAVKDTEAFF
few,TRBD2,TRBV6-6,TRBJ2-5,TGTGCCAGCAGTCCTCTAGCGGGGGGGCTAGAAGAGACCCAGTACTTC,CASSPLAGGLEETQYF
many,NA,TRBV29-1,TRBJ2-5,TGCAGCGTTCGGGCATTCCAAGAGACCCAGTACTTC,CSVRAFQETQYF
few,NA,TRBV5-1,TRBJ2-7,TGCGCCAGCAGCTTGGGGGCGACCCTACCCCGCGAGCAGTACTTC,CASSLGATLPREQYF
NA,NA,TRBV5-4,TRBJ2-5,TGTGCCAGCAGCCAACGGGTGGGGGGAAAGACCCAGTACTTC,CASSQRVGGKTQYF
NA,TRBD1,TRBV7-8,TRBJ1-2,TGTGCCAGCAGCTTAGTCGCAGGACAGGATAAAAATAGTATGGGCTACACCTTC,CASSLVAGQDKNSMGYTF
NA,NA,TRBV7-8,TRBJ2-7,TGTGCCAGCAGCTTATATGGGACGGGAACCTACGAGCAGTACTTC,CASSLYGTGTYEQYF
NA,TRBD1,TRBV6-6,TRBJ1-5,TGTGCCAGCAGTCCTCGGACAGGGAAGACCAATCAGCCCCAGCATTTT,CASSPRTGKTNQPQHF
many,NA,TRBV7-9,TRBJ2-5,TGTGCCAGCAGCTTAGTTCAGGGCCCGGGAGAGACCCAGTACTTC,CASSLVQGPGETQYF
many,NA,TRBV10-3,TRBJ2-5,TGTGCCGTTAACGATAACCTCCAAGAGACCCAGTACTTC,CAVNDNLQETQYF
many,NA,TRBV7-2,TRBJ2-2,TGTGCCAGCAGCTTAGACAGGCCGAACACCGGGGAGCTGTTTTTT,CASSLDRPNTGELFF